What follows is one TCR beta chain and its context. This sample is part of a study of T cell responses to AZD1222 COVID-19 vaccine. Produced via immunoSEQ multiplex PCR; TCRdb's table is partial and in-frame only. The sample comprises approximately 130,000 clones, over 85% of which are singletons, and 0.85% to 1.3% rests with the top ten. The TCR sequence derives from an adult who received the AZD1222 COVID-19 vaccine. Material: peripheral blood, obtained 28 days after the second AZD1222 dose.

The CDR3 spells CASSQADRGGYEQYF. The CDR3 DNA reads TGTGCCAGCAGCCAAGCCGACAGGGGCGGCTACGAGCAGTACTTC. J is TRBJ2-7 and V is TRBV3-1 (or the pseudogene TRBV3-2); TRBD1 matches at 8 bases. CDR3 length equals 15 residues. Germline lookup yields CDR1 LGHDT and CDR2 YNNKEL (reference sequence). V lost 1 base to trimming and J lost 3 bases; unmatched junction nucleotides: 5.